This T cell receptor (beta chain) was sequenced for a study of blood T cells in healthy people across ages. In its sample, this clonotype was seen a few times. Trimming removed 6 bases from V and 2 bases from J, with 11 bases in between. CDR1 is DFQATT, CDR2 SNEGSKA, per germline (reference sequence). The CDR3 loop spans 13 amino acids. It was with a sample-barcoded 5' primer and a J-beta primer mix that a second PCR of roughly 7 to 12 cycles was run. Each cDNA molecule was tagged by a template-switch adaptor with 12 random nucleotides. Each CDR3 protein is one row after TCRdb ran MiXCR on the 5' RACE reads. The table has some 1.1 million distinct CDR3 sequences, around two fifths seen once; the top ten hold less than 15%.

The TCR comes from a man between 18 and 35 years old in good health. The chain carries TRBV20-1 and TRBJ2-1; a weak D match, TRBD1 (6 bases). The sample comprised blood. CDR3: CSAPDRTYNEQFF. DNA for the CDR3: TGCAGTGCCCCAGACAGGACCTACAATGAGCAGTTCTTC.